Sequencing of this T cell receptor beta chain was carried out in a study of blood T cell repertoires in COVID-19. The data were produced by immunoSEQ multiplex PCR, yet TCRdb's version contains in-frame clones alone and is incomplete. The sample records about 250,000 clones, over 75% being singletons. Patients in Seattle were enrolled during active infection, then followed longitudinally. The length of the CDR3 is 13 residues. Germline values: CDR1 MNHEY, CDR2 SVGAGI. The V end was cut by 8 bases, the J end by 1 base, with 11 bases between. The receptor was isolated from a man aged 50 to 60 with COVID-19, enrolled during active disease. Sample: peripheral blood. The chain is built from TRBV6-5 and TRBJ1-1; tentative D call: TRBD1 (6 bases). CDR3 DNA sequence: TGTGCCAGCGAGGGGGGGCAGAACACTGAAGCTTTCTTT. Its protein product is CASEGGQNTEAFF.